Detailed here is one TCR beta chain. These data belong to a study of blood T cell repertoires in COVID-19. Study information: COVID-19 samples from acute and convalescent phases originated in the United States, Italy and Spain. From T cells, B-cell-depleted T cells, or PBMCs came the material, which was cDNA or gDNA.

CDR1 is SGHNT and CDR2 is YENEEA in the germline V gene. Trimming shortened V by 5 bases and J by 5 bases, and 15 bases separated the two germline ends. The CDR3 extends over 15 amino acids. The protocol was immunoSEQ multiplex PCR, while the TCRdb copy is restricted to in-frame clones and leaves out a portion. The sample has around 300,000 clones; around 90% are singletons. V usage is TRBV11-3 and J usage is TRBJ2-2; possible D gene TRBD1, 5 bases. The receptor's source is a man aged 18 to 35 with active or convalescent COVID-19. Sequenced sample: peripheral blood. CDR3 in amino acids: CASSLGSGSTGELFF. For the CDR3, the DNA is TGTGCCAGCAGCCTCGGGTCAGGGTCGACCGGGGAGCTGTTTTTT.